The present TCR beta chain was sequenced within a study of patients and donors after allogeneic stem cell transplantation. TCRdb recomputed calls from the RT-PCR reads with MiXCR, one row per CDR3 protein. The profile shows about 210,000 distinct CDR3 sequences, 35% to 45% of them singletons. V lost 4 bases to trimming and J lost 4 bases, with 16 bases between them. CDR1 and CDR2 (germline): MNHEY, SMNVEV (reference sequence). This CDR3 has 15 residues. The J gene is TRBJ1-2, the V gene TRBV27; a weak D match, TRBD1 (5 bases). This TCR was sampled from a human donor who was either an allogeneic HSCT recipient or a stem cell or donor lymphocyte infusion donor (not recorded which). It is not recorded whose cells these are; they may come from a transplant donor. Sequencing input: blood, either unsorted or a sorted T cell fraction (not recorded which). The CDR3 reads CASSSTRRGSYGYTF. The CDR3 nucleotides read TGTGCCAGCAGTTCCACCCGAAGGGGAAGCTATGGCTACACCTTC.